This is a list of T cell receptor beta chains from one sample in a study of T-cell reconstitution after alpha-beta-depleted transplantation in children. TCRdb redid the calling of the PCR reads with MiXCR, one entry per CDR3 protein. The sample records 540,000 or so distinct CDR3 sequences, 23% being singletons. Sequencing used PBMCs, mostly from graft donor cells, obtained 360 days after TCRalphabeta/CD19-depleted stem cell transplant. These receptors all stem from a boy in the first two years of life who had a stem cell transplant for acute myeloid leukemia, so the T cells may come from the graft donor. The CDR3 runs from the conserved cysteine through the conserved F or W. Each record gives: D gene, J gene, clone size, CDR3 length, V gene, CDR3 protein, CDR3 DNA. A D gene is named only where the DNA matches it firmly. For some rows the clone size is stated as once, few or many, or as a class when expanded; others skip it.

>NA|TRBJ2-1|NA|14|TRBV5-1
CASSPKGIGDEQFF
TGCGCCAGCAGCCCAAAGGGGATAGGCGATGAGCAGTTCTTC
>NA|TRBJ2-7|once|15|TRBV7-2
CASSLEPLAGYEQYF
TGTGCCAGCAGCTTAGAGCCCCTAGCTGGCTACGAGCAGTACTTC
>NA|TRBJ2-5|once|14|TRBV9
CASSGVGARETQYF
TGTGCCAGCAGCGGTGTCGGGGCTCGAGAGACCCAGTACTTC
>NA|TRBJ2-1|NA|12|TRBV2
CASSGGYFEQFF
TGTGCCAGCAGTGGGGGGTATTTCGAGCAGTTCTTC
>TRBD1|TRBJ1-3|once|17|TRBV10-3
CAIRGISDRAAGNTIYF
TGTGCCATCAGGGGAATCTCGGACAGGGCGGCTGGAAACACCATATATTTT
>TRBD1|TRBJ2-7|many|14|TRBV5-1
CASSLTTGGYEQYF
TGCGCCAGCAGCTTGACGACAGGGGGCTACGAGCAGTACTTC
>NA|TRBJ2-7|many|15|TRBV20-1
CSARDLVGAPLEQYF
TGCAGTGCTAGAGATCTCGTGGGGGCTCCCCTCGAGCAGTACTTC
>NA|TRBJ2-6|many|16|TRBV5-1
CASSLVGFSGANVLTF
TGCGCCAGCAGCTTGGTAGGTTTCTCTGGGGCCAACGTCCTGACTTTC
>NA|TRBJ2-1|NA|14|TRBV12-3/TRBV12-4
CASSLTLNYNEQFF
TGTGCCAGCAGTTTGACTCTTAATTACAATGAGCAGTTCTTC
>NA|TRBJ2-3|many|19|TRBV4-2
CASSQDDYRVGVVSDTQYF
TGTGCCAGCAGCCAAGACGACTACCGAGTGGGGGTGGTATCAGATACGCAGTATTTT
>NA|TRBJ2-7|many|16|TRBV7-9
CASSLWVGRQANEQYF
TGTGCCAGCAGCTTATGGGTCGGCAGGCAGGCCAACGAGCAGTACTTC
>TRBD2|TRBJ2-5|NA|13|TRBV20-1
CSAPIGGEETQYF
TGCAGTGCTCCCATTGGGGGGGAAGAGACCCAGTACTTC
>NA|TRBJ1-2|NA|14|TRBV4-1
CASSQDNLGYGYTF
TGCGCCAGCAGCCAAGATAACCTGGGGTATGGCTACACCTTC
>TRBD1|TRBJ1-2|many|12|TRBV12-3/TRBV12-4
CASGQGPYGYTF
TGTGCCAGCGGACAGGGGCCTTATGGCTACACCTTC
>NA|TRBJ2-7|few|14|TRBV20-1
CSARVGSFSYEQYF
TGCAGTGCTAGGGTTGGCAGTTTCTCCTACGAGCAGTACTTC
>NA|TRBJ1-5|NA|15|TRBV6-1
CASRAGRWGNQPQHF
TGTGCCAGCAGAGCAGGGCGGTGGGGCAATCAGCCCCAGCATTTT
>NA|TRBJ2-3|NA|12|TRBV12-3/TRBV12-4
CASSFPSTTQYF
TGTGCCAGCAGTTTCCCTTCGACTACGCAGTATTTT
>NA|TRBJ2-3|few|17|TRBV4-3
CASSQLTWGSNTDTQYF
TGCGCCAGCAGCCAGCTCACCTGGGGGAGTAACACAGATACGCAGTATTTT
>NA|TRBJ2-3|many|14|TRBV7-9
CASSPGRNLGTQYF
TGTGCCAGCAGCCCGGGACGGAACTTGGGAACGCAGTATTTT
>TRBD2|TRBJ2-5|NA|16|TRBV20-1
CSARDDGGGEWETQYF
TGCAGTGCTAGAGATGATGGCGGGGGGGAGTGGGAGACCCAGTACTTC
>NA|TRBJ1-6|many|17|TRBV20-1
CSARDVAGDLWYSPLHF
TGCAGTGCTAGAGATGTGGCAGGGGACTTATGGTATTCACCCCTCCACTTT
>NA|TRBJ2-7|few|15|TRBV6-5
CASSYKGLLTYEQYF
TGTGCCAGCAGTTACAAGGGCCTGTTAACCTACGAGCAGTACTTC